This note documents a single T cell receptor (beta chain) sequence. Its antigen has not been determined. It has no much larger one-base neighbor in the sample; base qualities were not kept. This sample is part of a study of T cell changes during pregnancy in multiple sclerosis (dated by TCRdb to the late 2010s). Regarding the research as a whole: Changes in the T cell repertoire over the course of pregnancy were examined in this study in women with multiple sclerosis.

The CDR3 goes from the cysteine to the phenylalanine over 14 residues. Only the CDR3 part of the read is kept: 42 bases, read in frame from the first base. V lost 3 bases and J lost 7 bases; the stretch between them is 13 bases long. From the germline V gene (reference sequence), CDR1 is LNHDA and CDR2 is SQIVND. Library method: the immunoSEQ multiplex PCR assay. In its TCRdb copy, this immuneACCESS table keeps in-frame sequences only and misses some clones. Where compared with another copy, unresolved V genes explain less than half of these, and the others have no known cause. Here the sample has tens of thousands of clones; 75% to 95% occur a single time. Under 0.9% of the sample is taken by the ten largest.

The receptor comes from a female donor in good health, enrolled as a control in a pregnancy study. The V and J genes are TRBV19 and TRBJ1-5, and possibly TRBD1, on 6 matching bases. Material: peripheral blood, obtained in the third trimester of pregnancy. The nucleotides read TGTGCCAGTAGTATTTCGGCAGGGGCCCAGCCCCAGCATTTT. It translates to CASSISAGAQPQHF. Joined to the reference TRBV19 and TRBJ1-5 proteins, this CDR3 gives the full variable domain: DGGITQSPKYLFRKEGQNVTLSCEQNLNHDAMYWYRQDPGQGLRLIYYSQIVNDFQKGDIAEGYSVSREKKESFPLTVTSAQKNPTAFYLCASSISAGAQPQHFGDGTRLSIL.